The clone carrying this T cell receptor beta chain came up a few times. V was shortened by 4 bases and J by 5 bases, with 8 bases between the two germline ends. Germline values: CDR1 DFQATT, CDR2 SNEGSKA (reference sequence). This CDR3 region has 11 residues. The data belong to a study of identical twins. TCRdb itself ran the 5' RACE reads through MiXCR, one entry per CDR3 protein. The sample lists 1.5 million to 2 million distinct CDR3 sequences, about 31% occurring once. This sequence joins TRBV20-1 and TRBJ2-5; D unclear. The clonotype comes from a newborn girl in good health. Material for sequencing was cord blood. The CDR3 region is CSAIYLETQYF. The CDR3 coding sequence is TGCAGTGCTATTTACCTGGAGACCCAGTACTTC.